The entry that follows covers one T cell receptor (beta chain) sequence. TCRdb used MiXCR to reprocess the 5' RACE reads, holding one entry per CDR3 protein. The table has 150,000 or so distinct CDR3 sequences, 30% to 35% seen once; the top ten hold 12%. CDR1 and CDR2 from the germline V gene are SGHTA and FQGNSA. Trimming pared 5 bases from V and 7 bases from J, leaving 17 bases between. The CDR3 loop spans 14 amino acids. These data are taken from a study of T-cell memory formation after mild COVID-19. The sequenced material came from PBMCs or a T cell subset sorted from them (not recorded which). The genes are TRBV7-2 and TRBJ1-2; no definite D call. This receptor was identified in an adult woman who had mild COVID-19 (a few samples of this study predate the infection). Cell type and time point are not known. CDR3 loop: CASSPSGVSLGYTF. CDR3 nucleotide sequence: TGTGCCAGCAGCCCCTCGGGTGTCTCCCTTGGCTACACCTTC.